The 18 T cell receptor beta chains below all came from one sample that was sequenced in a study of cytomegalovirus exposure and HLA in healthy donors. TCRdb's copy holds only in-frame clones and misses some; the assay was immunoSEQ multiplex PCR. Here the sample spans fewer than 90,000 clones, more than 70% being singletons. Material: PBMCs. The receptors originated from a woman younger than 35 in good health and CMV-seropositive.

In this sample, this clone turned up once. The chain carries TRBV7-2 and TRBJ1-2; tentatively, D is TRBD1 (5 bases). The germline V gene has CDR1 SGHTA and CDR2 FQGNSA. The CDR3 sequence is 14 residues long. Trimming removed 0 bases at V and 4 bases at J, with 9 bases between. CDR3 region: CASSLASRAYGYTF. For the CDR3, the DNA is TGTGCCAGCAGCTTAGCGTCCAGGGCCTATGGCTACACCTTC.

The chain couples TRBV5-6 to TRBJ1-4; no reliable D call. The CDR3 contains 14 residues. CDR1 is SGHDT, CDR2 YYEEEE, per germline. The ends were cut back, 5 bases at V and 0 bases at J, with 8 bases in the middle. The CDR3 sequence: CASRDYATNEKLFF. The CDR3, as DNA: TGTGCCAGCAGGGACTATGCAACTAATGAAAAACTGTTTTTT.

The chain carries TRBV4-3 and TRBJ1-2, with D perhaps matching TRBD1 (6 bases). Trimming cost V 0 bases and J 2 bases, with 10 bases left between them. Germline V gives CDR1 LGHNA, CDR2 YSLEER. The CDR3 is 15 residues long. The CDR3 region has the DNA TGCGCCAGCAGCCAAGATCAGGGGAGAAACTATGGCTACACCTTC. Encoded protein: CASSQDQGRNYGYTF.

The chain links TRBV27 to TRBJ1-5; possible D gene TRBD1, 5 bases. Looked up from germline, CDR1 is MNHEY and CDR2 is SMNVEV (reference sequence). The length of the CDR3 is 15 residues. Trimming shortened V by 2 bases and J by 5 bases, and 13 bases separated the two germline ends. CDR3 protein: CASSLTSRGYQPQHF. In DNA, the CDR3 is TGTGCCAGCAGTTTAACGTCAAGGGGCTATCAGCCCCAGCATTTT.

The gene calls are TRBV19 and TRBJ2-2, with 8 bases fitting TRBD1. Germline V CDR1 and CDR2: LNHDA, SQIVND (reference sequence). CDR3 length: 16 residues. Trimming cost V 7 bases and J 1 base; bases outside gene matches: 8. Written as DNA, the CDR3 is TGTGCCAGTAACCGACAGGGGTGGGAGAACACCGGGGAGCTGTTTTTT. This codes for CASNRQGWENTGELFF.

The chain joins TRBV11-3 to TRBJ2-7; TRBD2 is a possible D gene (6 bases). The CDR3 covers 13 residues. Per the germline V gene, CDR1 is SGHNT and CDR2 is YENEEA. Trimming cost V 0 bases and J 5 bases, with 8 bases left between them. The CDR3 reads CASSLEGGNEQYF. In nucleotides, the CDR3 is TGTGCCAGCAGCTTAGAGGGGGGAAACGAGCAGTACTTC.

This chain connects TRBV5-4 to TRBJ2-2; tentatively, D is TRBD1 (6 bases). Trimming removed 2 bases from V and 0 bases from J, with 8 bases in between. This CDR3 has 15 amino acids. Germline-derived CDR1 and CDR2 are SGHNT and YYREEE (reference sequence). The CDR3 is CASSLSGANTGELFF. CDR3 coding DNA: TGTGCCAGCAGCTTATCAGGGGCGAACACCGGGGAGCTGTTTTTT.

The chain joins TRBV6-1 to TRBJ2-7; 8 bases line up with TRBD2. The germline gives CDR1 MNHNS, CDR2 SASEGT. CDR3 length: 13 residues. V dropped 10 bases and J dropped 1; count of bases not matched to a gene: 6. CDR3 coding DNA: TGTGCCACCGGACGGGGGGGTTCCTACGAGCAGTACTTC. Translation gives CATGRGGSYEQYF.

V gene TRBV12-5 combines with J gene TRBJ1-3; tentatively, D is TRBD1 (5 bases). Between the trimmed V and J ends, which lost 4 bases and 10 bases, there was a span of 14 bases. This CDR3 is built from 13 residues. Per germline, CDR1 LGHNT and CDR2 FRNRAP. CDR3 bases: TGTGCTAGTGGTTCCCAGGAGGGGTCGACCATATATTTT. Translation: CASGSQEGSTIYF.

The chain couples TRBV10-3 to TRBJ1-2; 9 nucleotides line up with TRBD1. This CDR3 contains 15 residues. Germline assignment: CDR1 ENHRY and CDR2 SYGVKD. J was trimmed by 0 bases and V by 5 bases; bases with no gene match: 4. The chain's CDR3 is CAISFGQGPNYGYTF. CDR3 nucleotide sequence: TGTGCCATCAGTTTCGGACAGGGGCCTAACTATGGCTACACCTTC.

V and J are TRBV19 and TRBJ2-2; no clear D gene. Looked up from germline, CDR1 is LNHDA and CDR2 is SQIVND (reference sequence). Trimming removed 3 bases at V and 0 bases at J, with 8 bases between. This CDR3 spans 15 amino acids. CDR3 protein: CASSINSANTGELFF. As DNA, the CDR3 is TGTGCCAGTAGTATTAACAGTGCGAACACCGGGGAGCTGTTTTTT.

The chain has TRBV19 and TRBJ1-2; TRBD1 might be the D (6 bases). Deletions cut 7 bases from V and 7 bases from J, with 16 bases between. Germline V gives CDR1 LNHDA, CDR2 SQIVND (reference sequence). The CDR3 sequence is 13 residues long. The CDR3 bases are TGTGCCAGTACCCTAGGGGGTACTGTTGGCTACACCTTC. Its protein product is CASTLGGTVGYTF. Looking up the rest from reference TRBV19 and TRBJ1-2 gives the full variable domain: DGGITQSPKYLFRKEGQNVTLSCEQNLNHDAMYWYRQDPGQGLRLIYYSQIVNDFQKGDIAEGYSVSREKKESFPLTVTSAQKNPTAFYLCASTLGGTVGYTFGSGTRLTVV.

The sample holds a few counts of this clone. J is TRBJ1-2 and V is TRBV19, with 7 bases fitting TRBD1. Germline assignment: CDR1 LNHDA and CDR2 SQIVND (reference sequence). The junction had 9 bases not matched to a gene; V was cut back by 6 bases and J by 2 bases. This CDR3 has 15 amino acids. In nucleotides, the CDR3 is TGTGCCAGTAGACTGATGACAGGGCCCAACTATGGCTACACCTTC. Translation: CASRLMTGPNYGYTF.

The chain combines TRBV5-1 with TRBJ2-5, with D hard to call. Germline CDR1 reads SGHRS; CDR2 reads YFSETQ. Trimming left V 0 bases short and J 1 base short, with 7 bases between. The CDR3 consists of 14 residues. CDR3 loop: CASSLAQIQETQYF. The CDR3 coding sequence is TGCGCCAGCAGCTTGGCCCAGATCCAAGAGACCCAGTACTTC.

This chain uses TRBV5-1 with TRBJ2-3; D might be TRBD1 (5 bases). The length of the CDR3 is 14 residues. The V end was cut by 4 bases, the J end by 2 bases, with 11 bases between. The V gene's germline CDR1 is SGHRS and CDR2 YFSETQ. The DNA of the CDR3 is TGCGCCAGCAGCAGCGACAGCAACACAGATACGCAGTATTTT. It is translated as CASSSDSNTDTQYF.

The CDR3 region has the DNA TGTGCCAGCAGCTCAACCGGGACAGGGAATTCACCCCTCCACTTT. Amino acids: CASSSTGTGNSPLHF. The chain carries TRBV7-2 and TRBJ1-6; TRBD1 matches 9 bases. CDR3 size: 15 residues. Germline CDR1 reads SGHTA; CDR2 reads FQGNSA. Trimming took 4 bases from V and 7 from J; bases not matched to a gene: 5.

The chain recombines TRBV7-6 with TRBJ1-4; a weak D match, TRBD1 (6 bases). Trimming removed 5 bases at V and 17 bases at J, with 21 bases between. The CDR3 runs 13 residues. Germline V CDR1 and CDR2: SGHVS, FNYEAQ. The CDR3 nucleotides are TGTGCCAGCAGCGGCAGCTCCTGGGGGCGTTTATTTTTT. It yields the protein CASSGSSWGRLFF.

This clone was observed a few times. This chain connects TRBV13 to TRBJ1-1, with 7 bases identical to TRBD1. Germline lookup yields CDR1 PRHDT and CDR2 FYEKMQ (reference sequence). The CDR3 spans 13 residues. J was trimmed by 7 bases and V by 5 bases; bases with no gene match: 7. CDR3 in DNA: TGTGCCAGCAGCCCCCCAGGGGGACGTGAAGCTTTCTTT. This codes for CASSPPGGREAFF.